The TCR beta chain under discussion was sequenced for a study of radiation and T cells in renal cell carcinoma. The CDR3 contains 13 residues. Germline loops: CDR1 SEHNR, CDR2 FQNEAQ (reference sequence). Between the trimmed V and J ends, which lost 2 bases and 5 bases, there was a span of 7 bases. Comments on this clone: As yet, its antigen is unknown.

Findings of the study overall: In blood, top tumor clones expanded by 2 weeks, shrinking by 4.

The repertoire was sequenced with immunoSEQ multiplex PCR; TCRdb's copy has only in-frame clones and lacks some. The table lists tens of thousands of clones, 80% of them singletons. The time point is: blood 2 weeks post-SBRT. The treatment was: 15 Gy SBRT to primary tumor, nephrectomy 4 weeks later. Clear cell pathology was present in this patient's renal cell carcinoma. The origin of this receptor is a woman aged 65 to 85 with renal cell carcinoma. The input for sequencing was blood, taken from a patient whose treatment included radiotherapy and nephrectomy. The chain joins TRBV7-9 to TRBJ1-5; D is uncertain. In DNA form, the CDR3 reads TGTGCCAGCAGCTTAACGCGTGATCAGCCCCAGCATTTT. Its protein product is CASSLTRDQPQHF.